This TCR beta chain was sequenced during a study of control samples from healthy donors and cancer patients. Here immunoSEQ multiplex PCR was the method, and the copy in TCRdb shows in-frame clones only, minus some. The sample yields about 110,000 clones, around nine tenths seen once. The germline V gene has CDR1 SGDLS and CDR2 YYNGEE. The CDR3 has 16 amino acids. V lost 0 bases, J lost 1 base, and 14 bases lay in between. The specimen sequenced was PBMCs. This clonotype was obtained from a woman in her fifties or sixties with lung cancer. This chain links TRBV9 with TRBJ2-7; TRBD2 might be the D (6 bases). The CDR3 DNA sequence: TGTGCCAGCAGCGTAGGTGGAGGGCAGGGATCCTACGAGCAGTACTTC. Residues: CASSVGGGQGSYEQYF.